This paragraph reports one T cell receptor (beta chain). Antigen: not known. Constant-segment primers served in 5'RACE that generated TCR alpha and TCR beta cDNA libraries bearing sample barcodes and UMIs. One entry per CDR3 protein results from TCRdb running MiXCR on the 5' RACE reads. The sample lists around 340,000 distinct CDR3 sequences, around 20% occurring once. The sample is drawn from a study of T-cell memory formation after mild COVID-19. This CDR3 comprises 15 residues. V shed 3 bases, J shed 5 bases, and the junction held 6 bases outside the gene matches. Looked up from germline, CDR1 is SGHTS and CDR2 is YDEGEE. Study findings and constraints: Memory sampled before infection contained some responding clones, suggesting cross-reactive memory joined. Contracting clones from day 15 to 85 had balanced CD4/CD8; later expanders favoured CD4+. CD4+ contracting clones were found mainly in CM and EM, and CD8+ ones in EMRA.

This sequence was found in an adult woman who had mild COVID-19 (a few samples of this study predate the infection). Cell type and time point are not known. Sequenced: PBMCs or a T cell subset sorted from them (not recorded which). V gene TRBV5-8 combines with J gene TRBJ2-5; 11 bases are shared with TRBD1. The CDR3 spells CASSSRTGGLETQYF. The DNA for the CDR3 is TGTGCCAGCAGCTCCCGGACAGGGGGCCTGGAGACCCAGTACTTC.